The sequence of this TCR beta chain was determined in a study of cytomegalovirus exposure and HLA in healthy donors. The protocol was immunoSEQ multiplex PCR, while the TCRdb copy is restricted to in-frame clones and leaves out a portion. This table holds 150,000 to 200,000 clones, about 81% found once. This clone has ten or more counts. V was pared by 10 bases and J by 0 bases, with 6 bases of the junction left unmatched. CDR1 and CDR2 from the germline V gene are KGHSH and LQKENI. The CDR3 length is 13 residues. This clonotype was sampled from a woman aged 25-40 years in good health and CMV-seronegative. The sequenced sample consisted of PBMCs. The chain combines TRBV18 with TRBJ2-7; 7 bases fit TRBD1. The CDR3 spells CATSQGVSYEQYF. In nucleotides, the CDR3 is TGTGCCACCTCCCAGGGGGTCTCCTACGAGCAGTACTTC. The full variable domain, in which reference TRBV18 and TRBJ2-7 provide the parts outside the CDR3, is NAGVMQNPRHLVRRRGQEARLRCSPMKGHSHVYWYRQLPEEGLKFMVYLQKENIIDESGMPKERFSAEFPKEGPSILRIQQVVRGDSAAYFCATSQGVSYEQYFGPGTRLTVT.